Sequencing of this T cell receptor (beta chain) was carried out in a study of T cell responses to AZD1222 COVID-19 vaccine. General study findings and limits: In the spike-specific TCR repertoire, nearly half reportedly target unmutated variant regions. Dominant at 160-218 and 743-854, vaccine-associated CD4 TCRs also spanned spike. Increases in Spike-specific TCR breadth and depth were seen after two AZD1222 doses.

Profiled with immunoSEQ multiplex PCR; TCRdb holds only in-frame clones, not every one. In the table there are roughly 100,000 clones, 88% of which are singletons. With 6 bases clipped from V and 8 bases from J, the junction kept 16 bases outside the gene matches. The length of the CDR3 is 16 residues. The germline V gene encodes CDR1 SGHAT and CDR2 FQDESV (reference sequence). With respect to this clone: What it binds is not known.

The chain combines TRBV11-1 with TRBJ1-2; 9 nucleotides agree with TRBD1. The sequence derives from an adult in good health. Here the sequenced sample was peripheral blood, taken on day 0 of AZD1222 vaccination. CDR3 sequence: CASSSITATGGLGYTF. The DNA of the CDR3 is TGTGCCAGCAGTTCGATAACCGCCACAGGGGGCTTGGGCTACACCTTC.